These 9 T cell receptor beta chains came from one sample sequenced in a study of Graves' ophthalmopathy and Graves' hyperthyroidism. Investigators amplified TCR beta CDR3 regions from RNA transcripts. RT-PCR in the first round used HTBI primers; a second-round multiplex PCR followed. Each CDR3 protein gets one entry after TCRdb re-called the multiplex PCR reads with MiXCR. The sample includes approximately 1.2 million distinct CDR3 sequences, 35% to 40% of them seen just once. The sequenced sample was peripheral blood or thyroid tissue (not recorded which). The receptors were sampled from an adult man with Graves' hyperthyroidism.

This chain joins TRBV7-2 and TRBJ2-5; 8 bases agree with TRBD2. CDR3 length equals 16 residues. Germline V gives CDR1 SGHTA, CDR2 FQGNSA. Trimming cost V 8 bases and J 5 bases; bases outside gene matches: 16. CDR3 nucleotides: TGTGCCAGCCAACCGGGAGGGGGTACAGACCTGGAGACCCAGTACTTC. Amino acids: CASQPGGGTDLETQYF.

This clonotype was seen at least ten times. J is TRBJ1-3 and V is TRBV9, with 7 bases fitting TRBD1. This CDR3 has 16 residues. The J segment lost 0 bases and the V segment lost 4 bases, leaving 7 bases of the junction unmatched. Germline V lookup: CDR1 SGDLS, CDR2 YYNGEE. The CDR3: CASSPGDSLSGNTIYF. The CDR3 DNA reads as TGTGCCAGCAGCCCAGGGGACAGTCTCTCTGGAAACACCATATATTTT. Full variable domain (outside the CDR3, taken from reference TRBV9 and TRBJ1-3): DSGVTQTPKHLITATGQRVTLRCSPRSGDLSVYWYQQSLDQGLQFLIQYYNGEERAKGNILERFSAQQFPDLHSELNLSSLELGDSALYFCASSPGDSLSGNTIYFGEGSWLTVV.

The genes are TRBV20-1 and TRBJ1-1, with D maybe TRBD1 (5 bases). The germline CDR1 and CDR2 sequences are DFQATT and SNEGSKA (reference sequence). This CDR3 contains 14 residues. V lost 8 bases, J lost 4 bases, and 20 bases lay in between. The CDR3 DNA sequence: TGCAGTCCTCAGCAGGGTGGGGTCGGCACTGAAGCTTTCTTT. Translation gives CSPQQGGVGTEAFF.

This clonotype was found once. This clone may be a read error of a much larger clone one base away. Lacking the conserved final phenylalanine or tryptophan, this CDR3 likely reflects a read error. The chain links TRBV29-1 to TRBJ2-2; D is unclear. There are 12 residues in the CDR3. Germline assignment: CDR1 SQVTM and CDR2 ANQGSEA. Trimming took off 6 bases at V and 7 bases at J, with 12 bases between the two ends. This CDR3 is CSVEQTIGELFL. CDR3 nucleotide sequence: TGCAGCGTCGAGCAAACCATCGGGGAGCTGTTTCTT.

This clonotype was seen more than once but under ten times. The genes are TRBV10-3 and TRBJ1-5, with D possibly being TRBD1 (5 bases). The CDR3 is 15 residues long. Trimming removed 0 bases at V and 6 bases at J, with 12 bases between. The germline V gene has CDR1 ENHRY and CDR2 SYGVKD. CDR3 amino acids: CAISESGVGGQPQHF. The CDR3 DNA reads as TGTGCCATCAGTGAGTCAGGTGTTGGGGGTCAGCCCCAGCATTTT.

Ten or more counts support this clonotype. Germline and junction disagree at one end, which may indicate a read error. The chain links TRBV11-2 to TRBJ1-2; D ambiguous. The CDR3 is made up of 12 amino acids. The germline V gene has CDR1 SGHAT and CDR2 FQNNGV. The CDR3, as DNA: TGTACCAGCAGCTCAGAGGTCTATGGCTACACCTTC. Amino acids: CTSSSEVYGYTF.

Points on this clonotype: A read error may produce the germline difference seen at one junction end. The CDR3 bases are TGTGCCAGCAGTGAAGCGCTTCAAGCCCACGGAGATGAGCTGTTTTTT. Residues: CASSEALQAHGDELFF. V gene TRBV10-3 combines with J gene TRBJ2-2, with no clear D. This CDR3 contains 16 residues. The V gene's germline CDR1 is ENHRY and CDR2 SYGVKD.

The V gene is TRBV9, the J gene TRBJ2-5; D gene ambiguous. Germline V gene lookup returns CDR1 SGDLS and CDR2 YYNGEE. The V and J ends lost 3 bases and 3 bases respectively, with 12 bases between them. CDR3 length: 14 residues. CDR3 protein: CASSGSNTEETQYF. The CDR3 DNA follows: TGTGCCAGCAGCGGCTCCAACACTGAAGAGACCCAGTACTTC.

The chain carries TRBV7-2 and TRBJ1-5, with D uncertain. Germline V lookup: CDR1 SGHTA, CDR2 FQGNSA. Trimming took 10 bases from V and 11 from J, leaving 21 bases between them. The length of the CDR3 is 13 residues. The CDR3 loop reads CATRRGAAETQHF. DNA of the CDR3: TGTGCCACCCGCCGGGGTGCCGCCGAGACCCAGCATTTT.